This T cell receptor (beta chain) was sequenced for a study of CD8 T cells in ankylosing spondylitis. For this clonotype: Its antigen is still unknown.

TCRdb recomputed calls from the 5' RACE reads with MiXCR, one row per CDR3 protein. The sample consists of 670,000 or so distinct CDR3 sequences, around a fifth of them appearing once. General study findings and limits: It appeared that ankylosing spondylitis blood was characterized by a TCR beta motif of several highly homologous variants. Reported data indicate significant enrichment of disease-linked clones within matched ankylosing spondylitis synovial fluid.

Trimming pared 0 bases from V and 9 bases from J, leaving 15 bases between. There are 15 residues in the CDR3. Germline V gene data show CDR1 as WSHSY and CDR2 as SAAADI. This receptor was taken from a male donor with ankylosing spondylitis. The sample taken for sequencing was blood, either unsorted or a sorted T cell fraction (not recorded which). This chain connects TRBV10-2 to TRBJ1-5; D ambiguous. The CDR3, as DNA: TGCGCCAGCAGTGAGTCGCTTCCCCGCGACGGGCCCCAGCATTTT. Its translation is CASSESLPRDGPQHF.